A single count supports the clone carrying this TCR beta chain. Antigen unknown. The table came from immunoSEQ multiplex PCR; TCRdb's copy has only in-frame clones and leaves some out. The sample consists of tens of thousands of clones, around 74% of them appearing once. The data belong to a study of OX40 agonist ivuxolimab in advanced cancers. Study overall: Patients received ivuxolimab, an agonistic anti-OX40 (CD134) antibody. Overall study results and limits: More expanded clones were found, on average, in CD8+ than in CD4+ T cells.

The CDR3 sequence is 15 residues long. Germline V CDR1 and CDR2: SGHRS, YFSETQ. V lost 4 bases to trimming and J lost 1 base; unmatched junction nucleotides: 5. This receptor was identified in an adult with an advanced solid tumor such as melanoma, head and neck, liver or kidney cancer. Sample: CD4+ or CD8+ T cells sorted from blood, taken in a trial of the OX40 agonist ivuxolimab. J is TRBJ1-1 and V is TRBV5-1; 9 bases match TRBD1. CDR3 region: CASSLQGAKNTEAFF. The CDR3 bases are TGCGCCAGCAGCCTACAGGGGGCAAAGAACACTGAAGCTTTCTTT.